This passage covers 18 T cell receptor beta chains from one sample sequenced in a study of T cells after yellow fever vaccination. TCRdb reprocessed the 5' RACE reads with MiXCR, giving one entry per CDR3 protein. Among around 550,000 distinct CDR3 sequences listed, approximately 21% were seen once. Sequenced here: PBMCs, sampled 15 days after the yellow fever booster vaccination. The receptors were gathered from a man aged 25 to 40 who received the YFV17D yellow fever vaccine.

The table lists this clonotype with a few counts. The chain has TRBV15 and TRBJ2-5, with no clear D. The germline V and J ends were trimmed by 0 bases and 4 bases, with 12 bases remaining between them. The germline gives CDR1 LNHNV, CDR2 YYDKDF (reference sequence). The CDR3 is made up of 15 amino acids. Here the CDR3 reads CATSRDAVAGETQYF. The CDR3 region has the DNA TGTGCCACCAGCAGAGACGCGGTTGCTGGAGAGACCCAGTACTTC. The full variable domain, rest sourced from reference TRBV15 and TRBJ2-5, is DAMVIQNPRYQVTQFGKPVTLSCSQTLNHNVMYWYQQKSSQAPKLLFHYYDKDFNNEADTPDNFQSRRPNTSFCFLDIRSPGLGDTAMYLCATSRDAVAGETQYFGPGTRLLVL.

The chain is built from TRBV10-3 and TRBJ2-7; D remains unclear. V was clipped by 6 bases and J by 4 bases, with 19 bases between them. The CDR3 runs 15 residues. The germline V gene encodes CDR1 ENHRY and CDR2 SYGVKD. The CDR3 spells CAIRFSTGISYEQYF. In DNA, the CDR3 is TGTGCCATCAGATTTTCAACGGGTATTAGTTACGAGCAGTACTTC.

This clonotype was recorded at least ten times. This CDR3 is CASSLRLAGLNEQFF. The CDR3 nucleotides are TGTGCCAGCAGCTTAAGACTAGCGGGCTTGAATGAGCAGTTCTTC. The chain has TRBV5-4 and TRBJ2-1; TRBD2 aligns across 10 bases. The J segment lost 7 bases and the V segment lost 2 bases, leaving 6 bases of the junction unmatched. Germline V gene sequence: CDR1 SGHNT, CDR2 YYREEE (reference sequence). This CDR3 is built from 15 residues.

This clonotype was observed at least ten times. The chain employs TRBV15 and TRBJ2-3; possible D gene TRBD1, 5 bases. V gave up 5 bases and J gave up 10 bases, with 19 bases separating them. This CDR3 region has 14 residues. Per germline, CDR1 LNHNV and CDR2 YYDKDF (reference sequence). The CDR3 nucleotides read TGTGCCACCAGCCCCGGGTGGGGCCAGATGGCGCAGTATTTT. Translated: CATSPGWGQMAQYF.

V gene TRBV7-9 combines with J gene TRBJ1-4; 7 nucleotides line up with TRBD1. V lost 4 bases and J lost 3; bases outside the gene matches: 2. CDR1 is SEHNR, CDR2 FQNEAQ, per germline (reference sequence). The CDR3 extends over 14 amino acids. The CDR3 nucleotides read TGTGCCAGCAGCTCCGGGACAGCTAATGAAAAACTGTTTTTT. Its translation is CASSSGTANEKLFF.

In its sample, this clonotype was seen a few times. This chain uses TRBV24-1 with TRBJ2-7; 7 nucleotides match TRBD2. Germline lookup yields CDR1 KGHDR and CDR2 SFDVKD. CDR3 size: 13 residues. V was pared by 0 bases and J by 5 bases, with 0 bases of the junction left unmatched. Written as DNA, the CDR3 is TGTGCCACCAGTGATTTGGCGGGAGACGAGCAGTACTTC. Amino acid sequence: CATSDLAGDEQYF.

This clonotype was detected only a few times. V is TRBV29-1 and J is TRBJ1-5, with 8 bases that match TRBD1. The CDR3 is 14 amino acids. Germline-derived CDR1 and CDR2 are SQVTM and ANQGSEA. V shed 4 bases, J shed 2 bases, and the junction held 4 bases outside the gene matches. The CDR3 here is CSVGTTGGNQPQHF. The CDR3 coding sequence is TGCAGCGTTGGGACGACAGGGGGCAATCAGCCCCAGCATTTT.

There are a few counts of this clonotype. The V call is TRBV21-1, the J call TRBJ2-1; TRBD2 is the table's D call and was not checked against the DNA. TRBV21-1 is tagged as a pseudogene. The CDR3 contains 15 residues. The CDR3 region is CASSSDSGSENEQFF. The CDR3 DNA reads as TGTGCCAGCAGCAGTGATAGCGGGAGTGAAAATGAGCAGTTCTTC.

The genes are TRBV15 and TRBJ1-2; D gene uncertain. Trimming stripped 0 bases from V and 6 bases from J, with 5 bases between. Germline values: CDR1 LNHNV, CDR2 YYDKDF (reference sequence). The CDR3 is made up of 12 amino acids. CDR3 DNA: TGTGCCACCAGCAGAGATACTAATGGCTACACCTTC. Amino acid sequence: CATSRDTNGYTF.

The chain combines TRBV7-8 with TRBJ2-1; no reliable D call. The CDR3 is made up of 16 amino acids. CDR1 is SGHVS and CDR2 is FQNEAQ in the germline V gene. V was cut by 5 bases and J by 0 bases, with 14 bases left in between. The CDR3 DNA is TGTGCCAGCAGCCCTGACACCGGCTCCTCCTACAATGAGCAGTTCTTC. Translating it yields CASSPDTGSSYNEQFF.

The V gene is TRBV29-1, the J gene TRBJ1-1; D may be TRBD1 (6 bases). Germline loops: CDR1 SQVTM, CDR2 ANQGSEA. This CDR3 is 12 amino acids long. V gave up 6 bases and J gave up 3 bases, with 11 bases separating them. The CDR3 DNA follows: TGCAGCGTGCAGGGGATGGACACTGAAGCTTTCTTT. It is translated as CSVQGMDTEAFF.

The chain couples TRBV7-9 to TRBJ2-7; either TRBD1 or TRBD2 may supply D (5 bases each). The length of the CDR3 is 14 residues. In germline, CDR1 is SEHNR, CDR2 FQNEAQ (reference sequence). The V gene lost 6 bases and the J gene lost 3 bases, with 15 bases spanning the gap. This chain's CDR3 is CASSLGTDNYEQYF. In DNA form, the CDR3 reads TGTGCCAGCAGTCTCGGGACGGACAACTACGAGCAGTACTTC.

This clonotype occurred many times. The chain is built from TRBV5-1 and TRBJ2-2, with D hard to call. The V gene's germline CDR1 is SGHRS and CDR2 YFSETQ. V lost 6 bases to trimming and J lost 7 bases, with 13 bases between them. This CDR3 comprises 13 residues. CDR3 nucleotide sequence: TGCGCCAGCACGAAAACCGCACACGGGGAGCTGTTTTTT. Its protein is CASTKTAHGELFF.

The gene calls are TRBV25-1 and TRBJ2-1; possibly TRBD2 for D (5 bases). The CDR3 totals 13 residues. Germline lookup yields CDR1 MGHDK and CDR2 SYGVNS. V was cut by 6 bases and J by 0 bases, with 6 bases left in between. For the CDR3, the DNA is TGTGCCAGCAGCGGGGACTCCTACAATGAGCAGTTCTTC. This translates into CASSGDSYNEQFF.

The sample holds a few counts of this clonotype. V usage is TRBV20-1 and J usage is TRBJ2-7; 10 bases map to TRBD1. Germline trimming cut 5 bases from V and 3 bases from J; bases unmatched to any gene: 1. This CDR3 region has 12 residues. Germline-derived CDR1 and CDR2 are DFQATT and SNEGSKA (reference sequence). CDR3 in DNA: TGCAGTGCTTGGGACAGGGGCTACGAGCAGTACTTC. Its translation: CSAWDRGYEQYF.

In regard to this clonotype: This likely traces to a read error, being one base from a far larger clone. This chain links TRBV5-1 with TRBJ1-1; maybe TRBD1 (5 bases). The CDR3 sequence is 13 residues long. CDR1 and CDR2 from the germline V gene are SGHRS and YFSETQ. The CDR3 here is CASSFGGNTEAYF. DNA for the CDR3: TGCGCCAGCAGCTTCGGGGGGAACACTGAAGCTTACTTT. Full variable domain (outside the CDR3, taken from reference TRBV5-1 and TRBJ1-1): KAGVTQTPRYLIKTRGQQVTLSCSPISGHRSVSWYQQTPGQGLQFLFEYFSETQRNKGNFPGRFSGRQFSNSRSEMNVSTLELGDSALYLCASSFGGNTEAYFGQGTRLTVV.

This clonotype was detected a few times. The chain uses TRBV12-3 or TRBV12-4 and TRBJ2-5; tentative D call: TRBD2 (6 bases). V lost 6 bases and J 2 bases, leaving 16 bases between the germline ends. This CDR3 has 15 amino acids. The CDR3 loop reads CASRRRPGEQETQYF. The CDR3 nucleotides are TGTGCCAGCAGAAGACGGCCGGGAGAACAAGAGACCCAGTACTTC.

The table lists this clonotype with a few counts. Relative to the germline gene, one junction end is altered; a read error may explain this. This chain uses TRBV20-1 with TRBJ2-1, with 9 bases aligning to TRBD1. CDR1 is DFQATT and CDR2 is SNEGSKA in the germline V gene (reference sequence). This CDR3 comprises 12 residues. The CDR3 nucleotides are TGCAGTGCTAGAGGTGATAGGGACAGGGAACCCTTC. Translated: CSARGDRDREPF.